This entry lists 18 T cell receptor beta chains sequenced from one sample in a study of control samples from healthy donors and cancer patients. This table comes from immunoSEQ multiplex PCR, and its TCRdb copy is limited to in-frame clones, with some not included. The table includes tens of thousands of clones, 75% to 90% detected once. The sample was blood. The receptors come from a man over 45 in good health.

The V call is TRBV5-6, the J call TRBJ1-3; D gene unclear. The CDR3 spans 15 residues. CDR1 is SGHDT and CDR2 is YYEEEE in the germline V gene. Trimming took off 0 bases at V and 4 bases at J, with 11 bases between the two ends. CDR3 sequence: CASSLEMSVGNTIYF. As DNA, the CDR3 is TGTGCCAGCAGCTTGGAGATGTCGGTAGGAAACACCATATATTTT.

The genes are TRBV4-1 and TRBJ1-5; D call uncertain. The germline V and J ends were trimmed by 1 base and 6 bases, with 16 bases remaining between them. The CDR3 is 16 residues long. Germline V lookup: CDR1 MGHRA, CDR2 YSYEKL. In DNA, the CDR3 is TGCGCCAGCAGCCAAGGAGAGAAAGGGTTCGGTCAGCCCCAGCATTTT. Translating gives CASSQGEKGFGQPQHF.

The rearrangement uses TRBV7-2 and TRBJ2-6, with D maybe TRBD2 (5 bases). The CDR3 has 18 amino acids. Germline-derived CDR1 and CDR2 are SGHTA and FQGNSA. Trimming stripped 4 bases from V and 1 base from J, with 17 bases between. This CDR3 is CASSSGQLGYSGANVLTF. The CDR3 nucleotides read TGTGCCAGCAGCTCTGGTCAACTAGGATATTCTGGGGCCAACGTCCTGACTTTC.

The rearrangement links TRBV6-5 to TRBJ1-4; 7 bases fit TRBD1. Germline V gene data show CDR1 as MNHEY and CDR2 as SVGAGI. The CDR3 runs to 15 residues. With V trimmed by 8 bases and J by 3 bases, 9 bases remained unmatched. The CDR3 bases are TGTGCCAGCCACTCCTCAGGGGGAGCTAATGAAAAACTGTTTTTT. As protein: CASHSSGGANEKLFF.

The CDR3 here is CAWSVLGGAEQFF. DNA of the CDR3: TGTGCCTGGAGTGTACTTGGAGGGGCTGAGCAGTTCTTC. This sequence joins TRBV30 and TRBJ2-1; weak D call: TRBD2 (6 bases). Germline CDR1 GTSNPN, CDR2 SVGIG (reference sequence). The CDR3 is made up of 13 amino acids. The ends were cut back, 0 bases at V and 9 bases at J, with 12 bases in the middle. Looking up the rest from reference TRBV30 and TRBJ2-1 gives the full variable domain: SQTIHQWPATLVQPVGSPLSLECTVEGTSNPNLYWYRQAAGRGLQLLFYSVGIGQISSEVPQNLSASRPQDRQFILSSKKLLLSDSGFYLCAWSVLGGAEQFFGPGTRLTVL.

The rearrangement uses TRBV7-2 and TRBJ2-3; D gene ambiguous. The CDR3 runs to 17 residues. Per the germline V gene, CDR1 is SGHTA and CDR2 is FQGNSA. V dropped 0 bases and J dropped 0 bases, with 13 bases sitting between them. The CDR3 loop is CASSLALARSSTDTQYF. The DNA of the CDR3 is TGTGCCAGCAGCTTAGCCCTCGCCCGATCTAGCACAGATACGCAGTATTTT. Full variable domain (outside the CDR3, taken from reference TRBV7-2 and TRBJ2-3): GAGVSQSPSNKVTEKGKDVELRCDPISGHTALYWYRQSLGQGLEFLIYFQGNSAPDKSGLPSDRFSAERTGGSVSTLTIQRTQQEDSAVYLCASSLALARSSTDTQYFGPGTRLTVL.

The chain uses TRBV18 and TRBJ2-5; D remains unclear. In germline, CDR1 is KGHSH, CDR2 LQKENI. V gave up 2 bases and J gave up 3 bases, with 13 bases separating them. The CDR3 length is 15 residues. The CDR3 protein is CASSPARQVKETQYF. The CDR3 nucleotides read TGTGCCAGCTCACCAGCCCGACAAGTAAAAGAGACCCAGTACTTC.

The rearrangement uses TRBV5-1 and TRBJ2-1; weak D call: TRBD1 (6 bases). Germline V gene data show CDR1 as SGHRS and CDR2 as YFSETQ. There are 13 residues in the CDR3. Trimming shortened V by 4 bases and J by 6 bases, and 11 bases separated the two germline ends. CDR3 bases: TGCGCCAGCAGCACAGGGTGGGTCAATGAGCAGTTCTTC. It encodes CASSTGWVNEQFF.

This sequence joins TRBV15 and TRBJ2-5; D gene unclear. The germline V gene has CDR1 LNHNV and CDR2 YYDKDF (reference sequence). The ends were cut back, 0 bases at V and 7 bases at J, with 15 bases in the middle. The CDR3 has 15 amino acids. Here the CDR3 reads CATSRDPNSPGTQYF. In nucleotides, the CDR3 is TGTGCCACCAGCAGAGATCCGAACAGCCCTGGGACCCAGTACTTC.

The chain employs TRBV19 and TRBJ1-5; TRBD1 matches 10 bases. J lost 6 bases, V lost 7 bases, and 6 bases had no gene match. The CDR3 totals 14 residues. Germline CDR1 and CDR2: LNHDA and SQIVND (reference sequence). The CDR3 coding sequence is TGTGCCAGTACCCGGGACAGGGGACGTCAGCCCCAGCATTTT. It is translated as CASTRDRGRQPQHF.

This chain joins TRBV7-2 and TRBJ2-5; maybe TRBD1 (5 bases). The CDR3 spans 16 residues. V was clipped by 3 bases and J by 4 bases, with 18 bases between them. In germline, CDR1 is SGHTA, CDR2 FQGNSA. CDR3 amino acids: CASSFGAIASLETQYF. The CDR3 DNA follows: TGTGCCAGCAGCTTTGGGGCTATCGCAAGCCTAGAGACCCAGTACTTC.

V is TRBV30 and J is TRBJ1-1; no firm D call. CDR3 length: 13 amino acids. V lost 2 bases, J lost 2 bases, and 9 bases lay in between. The germline CDR1 and CDR2 sequences are GTSNPN and SVGIG (reference sequence). CDR3 in amino acids: CAWSPRPNTEAFF. In nucleotides, the CDR3 is TGTGCCTGGAGTCCCAGGCCCAACACTGAAGCTTTCTTT.

The chain couples TRBV11-2 to TRBJ2-3; 9 bases line up with TRBD1. The ends lost 5 bases at V and 8 bases at J; junction bases unmatched: 8. CDR1 is SGHAT and CDR2 is FQNNGV in the germline V gene. The CDR3 covers 14 residues. CDR3 sequence: CASSPGQGPGTQYF. Here the CDR3 DNA reads TGTGCCAGCAGCCCGGGACAGGGACCAGGTACGCAGTATTTT.

V is TRBV7-8 and J is TRBJ1-4; D unresolved. This CDR3 region has 17 residues. The ends were cut back, 5 bases at V and 3 bases at J, with 19 bases in the middle. The germline V gene encodes CDR1 SGHVS and CDR2 FQNEAQ. The CDR3 nucleotides are TGTGCCAGCAGCGTGGTTATGGGGTCGGACTCTAATGAAAAACTGTTTTTT. This sequence encodes CASSVVMGSDSNEKLFF.

The chain links TRBV4-1 to TRBJ2-2; D call uncertain. The germline V gene has CDR1 MGHRA and CDR2 YSYEKL. The CDR3 consists of 18 residues. V was shortened by 0 bases and J by 0 bases, with 14 bases between the two germline ends. CDR3 coding DNA: TGCGCCAGCAGCCAAGATAGCTACCCCATCGCGAACACCGGGGAGCTGTTTTTT. The encoded protein is CASSQDSYPIANTGELFF.

Worth noting for this clone: Other DNA sequences within the sample encode an identical CDR3. This chain connects TRBV6-4 to TRBJ2-1; TRBD2 aligns across 10 bases. CDR3 size: 15 residues. The germline CDR1 and CDR2 sequences are MRHNA and SNTAGT. The V segment lost 3 bases and the J segment 8 bases; nucleotides outside the gene matches: 7. CDR3 protein: CASSEGAGGPYEQFF. In DNA form, the CDR3 reads TGTGCCAGCAGTGAGGGAGCGGGAGGGCCTTATGAGCAGTTCTTC.

The chain is built from TRBV5-1 and TRBJ2-7; 7 nucleotides line up with TRBD2. The V segment lost 4 bases and the J segment 3 bases; nucleotides outside the gene matches: 10. Germline V lookup: CDR1 SGHRS, CDR2 YFSETQ. The CDR3 is 15 amino acids. The CDR3 region is CASSPTSELGYEQYF. CDR3 nucleotide sequence: TGCGCCAGCAGCCCTACTAGCGAACTCGGCTACGAGCAGTACTTC.

The CDR3 DNA is TGTGCCAGCAGCCAAGATCGCCCGAGCTACGAGCAGTACTTC. This encodes CASSQDRPSYEQYF. The V gene is TRBV3-1 (or the pseudogene TRBV3-2), the J gene TRBJ2-7; no clear D. Germline CDR1 and CDR2: LGHDT and YNNKEL (reference sequence). With 0 bases removed from V and 3 bases from J, the gap between germline ends came to 9 bases. The CDR3 is 14 residues long.